This entry lists 15 T cell receptor beta chains sequenced from one sample in a study of blood T cell repertoires in COVID-19. Sequencing was performed with immunoSEQ multiplex PCR; in TCRdb, only in-frame clones are kept and a portion is missing. The sample contains approximately 6,000 clones, roughly nine tenths of which appear only once. The sample consisted of peripheral blood. Receptors were obtained from a man aged 60-69 years with acute or convalescent COVID-19.

This clone was picked up one time. The V and J genes are TRBV5-1 and TRBJ1-4; 8 positions match TRBD1. The germline gives CDR1 SGHRS, CDR2 YFSETQ. The CDR3 is 16 amino acids. V was pared by 4 bases and J by 2 bases, with 7 bases of the junction left unmatched. CDR3 region: CASSQGAIRTNEKLFF. The CDR3 bases are TGCGCCAGCAGCCAGGGGGCGATACGTACTAATGAAAAACTGTTTTTT.

Comment on this clone: Other DNA sequences of this sample code for an identical CDR3. The J gene is TRBJ2-3, the V gene TRBV7-9; 8 bases match TRBD2. This CDR3 spans 15 amino acids. CDR1 and CDR2 from the germline V gene are SEHNR and FQNEAQ (reference sequence). Trimming took 2 bases from V and 0 from J; bases not matched to a gene: 1. The CDR3 is CASSLTSGSTDTQYF. DNA for the CDR3: TGTGCCAGCAGCTTAACTAGCGGAAGCACAGATACGCAGTATTTT.

This chain connects TRBV6-5 to TRBJ2-7, with D uncertain. The ends were cut back, 0 bases at V and 5 bases at J, with 11 bases in the middle. The CDR3 extends over 14 amino acids. CDR1 is MNHEY, CDR2 SVGAGI, per germline. For the CDR3, the DNA is TGTGCCAGCAGTTACTCGCCCGGGTCCGACGAGCAGTACTTC. Protein sequence: CASSYSPGSDEQYF.

The chain joins TRBV4-1 to TRBJ1-1, with D hard to call. Germline CDR1 MGHRA, CDR2 YSYEKL. The CDR3 is 16 amino acids. The V and J ends lost 0 bases and 3 bases respectively, with 14 bases between them. The chain's CDR3 is CASSQDRLGADTEAFF. DNA of the CDR3: TGCGCCAGCAGCCAAGATCGTCTGGGTGCGGACACTGAAGCTTTCTTT.

The V call is TRBV13, the J call TRBJ2-5; a weak D match, TRBD2 (7 bases). V was trimmed by 4 bases and J by 5 bases, leaving 17 bases between them. Germline CDR1 is PRHDT and CDR2 is FYEKMQ (reference sequence). The CDR3 loop spans 15 amino acids. CDR3 loop: CASSSNGGGGETQYF. The CDR3 DNA sequence: TGTGCCAGCAGCTCTAATGGGGGGGGCGGGGAGACCCAGTACTTC.

V gene TRBV13 combines with J gene TRBJ2-7, with 10 bases that match TRBD2. CDR3 size: 15 residues. CDR1 is PRHDT and CDR2 is FYEKMQ in the germline V gene (reference sequence). With V trimmed by 4 bases and J by 1 base, 4 bases remained unmatched. CDR3 sequence reads: CASSSRTSGSYEQYF. Here the CDR3 DNA reads TGTGCCAGCAGCTCAAGGACTAGCGGATCCTACGAGCAGTACTTC.

This sequence joins TRBV6-1 and TRBJ1-4; D remains unclear. V lost 1 base and J lost 8, with 17 bases in between. CDR1 is MNHNS and CDR2 is SASEGT in the germline V gene. The CDR3 is made up of 16 amino acids. CDR3 nucleotides: TGTGCCAGCAGTGAAGGACACGCAACCAACCGGGAAAAACTGTTTTTT. Protein product: CASSEGHATNREKLFF.

This sequence joins TRBV5-4 and TRBJ1-1; 11 nucleotides match TRBD1. The CDR3 runs to 14 residues. CDR1 SGHNT and CDR2 YYREEE come from the germline V gene (reference sequence). V lost 6 bases to trimming and J lost 4 bases; unmatched junction nucleotides: 5. The CDR3 bases are TGTGCCAGCAAACTAGGGACAGGGGGCACTGAAGCTTTCTTT. This gives the protein CASKLGTGGTEAFF.

The rearrangement uses TRBV5-4 and TRBJ2-3; a possible D gene is TRBD1 (6 bases). In germline, CDR1 is SGHNT, CDR2 YYREEE (reference sequence). Trimming removed 0 bases at V and 2 bases at J, with 10 bases between. The CDR3 covers 15 residues. The CDR3 DNA reads TGTGCCAGCAGCTTGGGGGTGGGGGCCACAGATACGCAGTATTTT. Translating it yields CASSLGVGATDTQYF.

The genes are TRBV28 and TRBJ2-1, with D perhaps TRBD2 (5 bases). CDR1 and CDR2 from the germline V gene are MDHEN and SYDVKM. The CDR3 totals 13 residues. Trimming took off 6 bases at V and 5 bases at J, with 11 bases between the two ends. The CDR3 region is CASSLTINNEQFF. The DNA for the CDR3 is TGTGCCAGCAGCCTGACTATCAACAATGAGCAGTTCTTC.

The V and J genes are TRBV11-2 and TRBJ2-4, with no clear D. Germline V CDR1 and CDR2: SGHAT, FQNNGV. The ends were cut back, 2 bases at V and 0 bases at J, with 11 bases in the middle. The CDR3 totals 16 residues. This chain's CDR3 is CASSLSGFLAKNIQYF. DNA of the CDR3: TGTGCCAGCAGCTTATCGGGTTTTCTAGCCAAAAACATTCAGTACTTC.

The chain carries TRBV7-6 and TRBJ1-2; the D gene is possibly TRBD1 (6 bases). Trimming took off 1 base at V and 5 bases at J, with 14 bases between the two ends. This CDR3 region has 15 residues. Germline-derived CDR1 and CDR2 are SGHVS and FNYEAQ. The CDR3 loop reads CASSLVSGDWYGYTF. CDR3 DNA sequence: TGTGCCAGCAGCTTAGTGTCAGGGGATTGGTATGGCTACACCTTC.

In this sample, this clone turned up a few times. The chain uses TRBV4-2 and TRBJ2-4; no clear D. The germline V gene has CDR1 LGHNA and CDR2 YNFKEQ. CDR3 length: 16 amino acids. V lost 4 bases and J lost 4, with 17 bases in between. CDR3 protein: CASSRGLQSPKNIQYF. The CDR3 DNA reads TGTGCCAGCAGCCGCGGCCTCCAGTCACCGAAAAACATTCAGTACTTC.

The J gene is TRBJ2-1, the V gene TRBV6-2 or TRBV6-3, with unresolved D. CDR1 and CDR2 (germline): MNHEY, SVGEGT. CDR3 length: 17 amino acids. The V and J ends lost 4 bases and 3 bases respectively, with 19 bases between them. Written as DNA, the CDR3 is TGTGCCAGCAGTTCAGCTTTATCCCAGGTCTACTACAATGAGCAGTTCTTC. Protein product: CASSSALSQVYYNEQFF.

The genes are TRBV19 and TRBJ2-2; TRBD2 matches at 14 bases. V was clipped by 3 bases and J by 7 bases; unmatched bases: 10. This CDR3 has 18 amino acids. Germline V gives CDR1 LNHDA, CDR2 SQIVND (reference sequence). The CDR3 region has the DNA TGTGCCAGTAGTATTCTTGGACTAGCGGGAGGTGTGGTCGGGGAGCTGTTTTTT. The encoded protein is CASSILGLAGGVVGELFF.